The clone carrying this T cell receptor (beta chain) was found a few times. Its antigen is not identified. TCRdb itself ran the 5' RACE reads through MiXCR, one entry per CDR3 protein. The sample holds under 600,000 distinct CDR3 sequences, roughly 14% seen once. The trim removed 6 bases at V and 8 bases at J, leaving 12 bases unmatched. CDR1 and CDR2 (germline): SGHRS, YFSETQ. There are 15 residues in the CDR3. This sample is drawn from a study of T cells after yellow fever vaccination. Study results and limitations: The secondary response was weaker, and its peak arrived faster, on day 5 versus 15.

The sequence was obtained from a man aged 25-45 years who received the YFV17D yellow fever vaccine. Source: PBMCs, taken on the day of the yellow fever booster vaccination. This sequence joins TRBV5-1 and TRBJ2-1, with 9 bases that match TRBD2. CDR3 sequence reads: CASKFLAGAVDEQFF. The CDR3 nucleotides read TGCGCCAGCAAATTCTTAGCGGGAGCAGTAGATGAGCAGTTCTTC.